This T cell receptor (beta chain) was captured by sequencing in a study of synovial regulatory T cells in juvenile arthritis (dated by TCRdb to 2014 to 2015). As for the study more broadly: Among the sequenced patients, three were classified as therapy-naive, methotrexate plus infliximab was given to one, methotrexate was given to six, and treatment information was unavailable for one. TCRbeta CDR3 repertoires of blood iaTreg cells, other blood Treg cells and synovial fluid Treg cells from matched patient samples were compared in the study. Effector T cell subsets were also sequenced in the study cohort for comparisons, but only blood and synovial fluid Treg cells are covered by the Treg dataset alone. Treg and Teff subsets from fewer than 14 JIA patients with active disease were included in the TCR repertoire comparisons. Paper-wide results and their limitations: iaTreg TCR repertoires were largely private across patients and partially overlapped with synovial Teff and blood CPL repertoires. Synovial Treg cells shared more CDR3 sequences with iaTreg cells than with other blood Treg cells, and Chao-Jaccard similarity confirmed that synovial Treg cells were more closely related to iaTreg cells. Lower TCR diversity was observed in blood iaTreg cells than in other blood Treg cells, consistent with antigen-driven expansion.

The donors for the TCR repertoire analysis were approximately 11 juvenile idiopathic arthritis patients with active disease who had not reached inactive disease, of whom 3 were polyarticular and 8 were oligoarticular. The median age of the TCR-sequenced patients was over 10 years (range roughly 2.1-22.9), and their median disease duration was roughly seven years (range 0.2-19.1). The samples used for TCR repertoire analysis were collected at two centres in Italy. Peripheral blood mononuclear cells were isolated using a Histopaque-1077 density gradient and were cryopreserved in about 90% FCS with around 10% DMSO. As for this clone: Its antigen is not yet known.

Based on the germline V gene (reference sequence), the CDR1 and CDR2 sequences are MNHNY and SVGAGI. From the cysteine through the phenylalanine, the CDR3 covers 15 amino acids. No DNA has been recorded. The library was made by the immunoSEQ multiplex PCR assay. TCRbeta CDR3 sequencing was performed by Adaptive Biotechnologies. Concerning the study's data processing: Repertoire similarity used the Chao-modified Jaccard index and median clonotype overlap from 200 random subsamples at equal sample size. Similarity analyses used either productive nucleotide sequences or in silico-translated amino acid sequences. Repertoires were compared using hierarchical clustering with single linkage and t-SNE, both based on Chao-modified Jaccard distances. Repertoire diversity was assessed with the Renyi index over a range of alpha values after the sample sizes were normalised. TCRdb took this table from immuneACCESS and kept in-frame rearrangements with V and J called. Such tables lack part of the clones; where checked against another copy, unresolved V genes explain under half of the gap, and the rest is unexplained. V and J calls and clone size are as listed in that table; D and trimming were resolved from the DNA. The sample table gives approximately 9,800 clones. In total, the top ten clones hold 0.72% of the sample.

This sequence originates from a donor aged 2-35 years with juvenile idiopathic arthritis. Rearrangement joined TRBV6-6 to TRBJ2-5; TCRdb reports TRBD1, a call that lacks DNA to check it against. The sequenced material came from Treg cells from blood. According to the study, the label for this sample's cell subset or site signals: remaining (HLA-DR-negative) circulating blood Treg cells. The CDR3 here reads CASRRGTAVQETQYF.